The 26 T cell receptor beta chains below were found in one sample sequenced in a study of blood T cells in healthy people across ages. Sample-barcoded 5' priming and a J-beta primer mix drove a second PCR of roughly 7 to 11 cycles. TCRdb processed the 5' RACE reads anew with MiXCR; each CDR3 protein has one entry. This table has around 1,000,000 distinct CDR3 sequences, 20% to 25% appearing once. These records were also assigned to another study, of T cells of mothers and their children.

The sequenced sample consisted of blood. The source of these receptors is a girl aged 2 to 10 in good health.

This chain links TRBV7-2 with TRBJ2-1; D gene ambiguous. The V and J ends lost 4 bases and 6 bases respectively, with 10 bases between them. Germline CDR1 and CDR2: SGHTA and FQGNSA. This CDR3 contains 13 residues. CDR3 coding DNA: TGTGCCAGCAGCTCAACCTTGGGCAATGAGCAGTTCTTC. This encodes CASSSTLGNEQFF.

J is TRBJ2-5 and V is TRBV13; 7 bases are shared with TRBD2. The end of the DNA is better explained by TRBJ2-7, so the J call may be wrong. CDR1 PRHDT and CDR2 FYEKMQ come from the germline V gene (reference sequence). CDR3 length equals 15 residues. For the CDR3, the DNA is TGTGCCAGCAGCTTAGGCAGAGCGGGAATCTACGAGCAGTACTTC. Its protein is CASSLGRAGIYEQYF.

The sample holds a few counts of this clonotype. This chain joins TRBV29-1 and TRBJ2-7, with 9 bases matching TRBD1. The J segment lost 2 bases and the V segment lost 7 bases, leaving 6 bases of the junction unmatched. Germline CDR1 SQVTM, CDR2 ANQGSEA. This CDR3 contains 13 residues. The CDR3 region has the DNA TGCAGCGCCGGACAGGGGTCAACCTACGAGCAGTACTTC. Translation: CSAGQGSTYEQYF.

The chain couples TRBV3-1 to TRBJ2-3; TRBD2 is a possible D gene (6 bases). Germline-derived CDR1 and CDR2 are LGHDT and YNNKEL (reference sequence). The length of the CDR3 is 16 residues. Trimming removed 1 base from V and 2 bases from J, with 13 bases in between. CDR3 residues: CASSQVVSSVTDTQYF. Written as DNA, the CDR3 is TGTGCCAGCAGCCAAGTCGTGTCTAGCGTCACAGATACGCAGTATTTT.

The chain couples TRBV25-1 to TRBJ2-7, with D unresolved. V was pared by 4 bases and J by 6 bases, with 7 bases between. Looked up from germline, CDR1 is MGHDK and CDR2 is SYGVNS. This CDR3 has 11 residues. The CDR3 sequence: CASSGYSEQYF. The CDR3 DNA follows: TGTGCCAGCAGTGGCTACTCCGAGCAGTACTTC.

The rearrangement joins TRBV10-3 to TRBJ1-2, with D hard to call. Germline V lookup: CDR1 ENHRY, CDR2 SYGVKD. The CDR3 runs 17 residues. With 3 bases removed from V and 4 bases from J, the gap between germline ends came to 21 bases. Here the CDR3 DNA reads TGTGCCATCAGTGAAGAAGACGGGAGACCTTCGCTCTATGGCTACACCTTC. As protein: CAISEEDGRPSLYGYTF.

Points on this clonotype: The germline gene is not matched at one end of the junction; a read error may be the cause. The J gene is TRBJ2-5, the V gene TRBV19; 9 nucleotides agree with TRBD1. The DNA end is more similar to TRBJ2-1, so the J call may be wrong. Germline V lookup: CDR1 LNHDA, CDR2 SQIVND (reference sequence). The CDR3 is 13 residues long. The CDR3 nucleotides are TGCGCCAGTAGTACGGGACAGGGCTCAAAGCAGTTCTTC. Amino acids: CASSTGQGSKQFF.

This clonotype was detected a few times. V is TRBV20-1 and J is TRBJ2-2, with 10 bases that match TRBD2. J was trimmed by 4 bases and V by 0 bases; bases with no gene match: 5. This CDR3 region has 16 residues. CDR1 and CDR2 (germline): DFQATT, SNEGSKA (reference sequence). Here the CDR3 reads CSAREASGGLTGELFF. CDR3 coding DNA: TGCAGTGCTAGAGAAGCTAGCGGGGGCCTCACCGGGGAGCTGTTTTTT.

This clonotype was counted between two and nine times. The J gene is TRBJ1-4, the V gene TRBV5-1, with D possibly being TRBD1 (5 bases). Germline loops: CDR1 SGHRS, CDR2 YFSETQ. There are 17 residues in the CDR3. V was pared by 0 bases and J by 0 bases, with 12 bases between. The CDR3 loop reads CASSLEGYRATNEKLFF. The CDR3 DNA reads TGCGCCAGCAGCTTGGAGGGGTACCGTGCAACTAATGAAAAACTGTTTTTT.

This clonotype was seen only a few times. V and J are TRBV28 and TRBJ1-1; D remains unclear. CDR1 and CDR2 from the germline V gene are MDHEN and SYDVKM. This CDR3 comprises 12 residues. Trimming took 7 bases from V and 10 from J, leaving 16 bases between them. CDR3: CASTPQRPGAFF. DNA for the CDR3: TGTGCCAGCACCCCTCAGAGGCCGGGAGCTTTCTTT.

This clonotype turned up a few times. The genes are TRBV7-9 and TRBJ2-3; D is possibly TRBD1 (6 bases). The V end was cut by 5 bases, the J end by 5 bases, with 14 bases between. This CDR3 region has 14 residues. The germline V gene has CDR1 SEHNR and CDR2 FQNEAQ (reference sequence). The CDR3 region has the DNA TGTGCCAGCAGCCGGGACACAGGGCAAGATACGCAGTATTTT. Amino acids: CASSRDTGQDTQYF.

The chain carries TRBV6-2 or TRBV6-3 and TRBJ2-1; 11 positions match TRBD2. Germline V gene data show CDR1 as MNHEY and CDR2 as SVGEGT. V was pared by 1 base and J by 4 bases, with 12 bases of the junction left unmatched. This CDR3 is built from 19 residues. In DNA, the CDR3 is TGTGCCAGCAGTTACTGGGATTCTAGCGGGGGGTCCCTGTACAATGAGCAGTTCTTC. Its translation: CASSYWDSSGGSLYNEQFF.

V usage is TRBV7-6 and J usage is TRBJ1-1, with unresolved D. The germline V gene encodes CDR1 SGHVS and CDR2 FNYEAQ. V lost 1 base to trimming and J lost 4 bases, with 10 bases between them. This CDR3 contains 14 residues. The CDR3 nucleotides are TGTGCCAGCAGCTTAGGGGAGGTAGGCACTGAAGCTTTCTTT. It codes for CASSLGEVGTEAFF. The complete variable domain, with remaining parts taken from reference TRBV7-6 and TRBJ1-1, reads GAGVSQSPRYKVTKRGQDVALRCDPISGHVSLYWYRQALGQGPEFLTYFNYEAQQDKSGLPNDRFSAERPEGSISTLTIQRTEQRDSAMYRCASSLGEVGTEAFFGQGTRLTVV.

V gene TRBV20-1 combines with J gene TRBJ2-4; a possible D gene is TRBD1 (5 bases). CDR3 length equals 14 residues. V gave up 1 base and J gave up 8 bases, with 15 bases separating them. Germline V CDR1 and CDR2: DFQATT, SNEGSKA (reference sequence). In DNA, the CDR3 is TGCAGTGCTAGAGGCAGGGAAGAGTGGGACATTCAGTACTTC. It encodes CSARGREEWDIQYF.

The rearrangement joins TRBV11-1 to TRBJ2-7; D may be TRBD2 (5 bases). Germline V gene sequence: CDR1 SGHAT, CDR2 FQDESV (reference sequence). V lost 2 bases and J 6 bases, leaving 17 bases between the germline ends. The CDR3 sequence is 15 residues long. The CDR3 sequence is CASSLRSSQSGEQYF. The CDR3 DNA reads as TGTGCCAGCAGCTTAAGAAGTTCCCAGAGCGGCGAGCAGTACTTC.

The rearrangement joins TRBV20-1 to TRBJ2-1; D unclear. This CDR3 region has 15 residues. CDR1 is DFQATT, CDR2 SNEGSKA, per germline (reference sequence). Trimming removed 3 bases at V and 0 bases at J, with 12 bases between. The CDR3 loop reads CSARAAPISYNEQFF. For the CDR3, the DNA is TGCAGTGCTAGGGCAGCTCCAATCTCCTACAATGAGCAGTTCTTC.

The V and J genes are TRBV7-9 and TRBJ2-7; either TRBD1 or TRBD2 may fit D (5 bases each). Germline CDR1 and CDR2: SEHNR and FQNEAQ (reference sequence). This CDR3 has 15 amino acids. With 4 bases removed from V and 2 bases from J, the gap between germline ends came to 15 bases. The chain's CDR3 is CASSSTGTETYEQYF. The DNA of the CDR3 is TGTGCCAGCAGCTCCACCGGGACGGAGACCTACGAGCAGTACTTC.

The chain is built from TRBV11-2 and TRBJ2-7; 7 bases agree with TRBD1. Per germline, CDR1 SGHAT and CDR2 FQNNGV. The V segment lost 6 bases and the J segment 4 bases; nucleotides outside the gene matches: 15. There are 16 residues in the CDR3. The CDR3 sequence is CASRGPGQKGLYEQYF. CDR3 nucleotides: TGTGCCAGCAGGGGGCCGGGACAGAAGGGGTTGTACGAGCAGTACTTC.

The CDR3 is CAGQTGPLAQYF. CDR3 in DNA: TGTGCCGGCCAAACAGGGCCTCTAGCGCAGTATTTT. V gene TRBV2 combines with J gene TRBJ2-3; D might be TRBD1 (6 bases). The germline V and J ends were trimmed by 11 bases and 10 bases, with 19 bases remaining between them. The CDR3 extends over 12 amino acids. The germline V gene encodes CDR1 SNHLY and CDR2 FYNNEI.

A few counts support this clonotype. The V gene is TRBV7-9, the J gene TRBJ1-2, with D perhaps matching TRBD1 (5 bases). V lost 2 bases to trimming and J lost 0 bases, with 13 bases between them. The germline CDR1 and CDR2 sequences are SEHNR and FQNEAQ (reference sequence). The CDR3 contains 16 residues. The CDR3 DNA reads as TGTGCCAGCAGCTTACCCTTTGACAGCCCTAACTATGGCTACACCTTC. Its protein is CASSLPFDSPNYGYTF.

This clonotype was detected only a few times. This chain connects TRBV29-1 to TRBJ2-5; D unclear. The V end lost 3 bases, the J end lost 1 base, and 9 bases lay between the germline ends. This CDR3 comprises 13 residues. Germline V lookup: CDR1 SQVTM, CDR2 ANQGSEA. The CDR3 nucleotides read TGCAGCGTTGAGTGGGCGGCCCAAGAGACCCAGTACTTC. This gives the protein CSVEWAAQETQYF.

This clonotype has just a few counts. The chain joins TRBV2 to TRBJ2-3; 11 positions match TRBD2. CDR3 length equals 16 residues. Trimming cost V 6 bases and J 3 bases; bases outside gene matches: 8. Germline CDR1 is SNHLY and CDR2 is FYNNEI. The CDR3 nucleotides read TGTGCCAGCAGCCTGCAACTAGCGGGGGCTACAGATACGCAGTATTTT. This codes for CASSLQLAGATDTQYF.

V gene TRBV12-5 combines with J gene TRBJ2-1, with D possibly matching TRBD2 (6 bases). CDR3 size: 16 residues. Deletions cut 3 bases from V and 0 bases from J, with 12 bases between. CDR1 is LGHNT, CDR2 FRNRAP, per germline. CDR3 in DNA: TGTGCTAGTGGTTTTACCGCGGGACGCTCCTACAATGAGCAGTTCTTC. It yields the protein CASGFTAGRSYNEQFF. The entire variable domain, with the rest obtained from reference TRBV12-5 and TRBJ2-1, is as follows: DARVTQTPRHKVTEMGQEVTMRCQPILGHNTVFWYRQTMMQGLELLAYFRNRAPLDDSGMPKDRFSAEMPDATLATLKIQPSEPRDSAVYFCASGFTAGRSYNEQFFGPGTRLTVL.

This chain links TRBV4-3 with TRBJ1-2, with no clear D. Trimming took off 5 bases at V and 4 bases at J, with 17 bases between the two ends. The CDR3 has 15 residues. CDR1 and CDR2 from the germline V gene are LGHNA and YSLEER. This CDR3 is CASSKQQARSYGYTF. The CDR3 DNA reads as TGCGCCAGCAGCAAACAACAAGCTCGAAGCTATGGCTACACCTTC.

This clonotype was seen a few times. This chain links TRBV25-1 with TRBJ1-1, with unresolved D. The CDR3 spans 11 residues. Germline CDR1 MGHDK, CDR2 SYGVNS. Trimming left V 7 bases short and J 6 bases short, with 9 bases between. The CDR3 sequence is CASTDGPEAFF. In nucleotides, the CDR3 is TGTGCCAGCACTGATGGCCCTGAAGCTTTCTTT.

This clonotype came up a few times. The chain combines TRBV7-3 with TRBJ1-1; TRBD1 is a possible D gene (6 bases). The CDR3 contains 17 residues. CDR1 and CDR2 from the germline V gene are SGHTA and FQGTGA. V was pared by 2 bases and J by 1 base, with 17 bases between. The CDR3: CASSLVLTGAPNTEAFF. The DNA of the CDR3 is TGTGCCAGCAGCTTAGTTCTAACGGGGGCCCCGAACACTGAAGCTTTCTTT.